This TCR beta chain originates from a study of CD4 T cell repertoires in COVID-19. Study at large: Other coronavirus spike proteins restimulated relabeled CFSE-low cells expanded with IL-2 for around 10 days.

Overall study findings and caveats: Suggested intraclonal diversification: top SARS-CoV-2-reactive clonotypes appeared in two or three memory subsets.

This clone was observed once. Its antigen is as yet unknown. Germline V gives CDR1 SGHNT, CDR2 YENEEA. The CDR3 has 13 residues. V lost 5 bases and J lost 5, with 9 bases in between. The repertoire was sequenced with immunoSEQ multiplex PCR; TCRdb's copy has only in-frame clones and lacks some. The repertoire holds 65,000 to 95,000 clones, with 83% as singletons. Donors had recovered from mild-to-severe COVID-19. Sequencing was done directly on freshly isolated, uncultured memory T cells. The chain couples TRBV11-3 to TRBJ1-4, with TRBD1 as a possible D gene (5 bases). This receptor was taken from a human donor who had COVID-19. The input for sequencing was CD4+ T cells from peripheral blood, taken after recovery from COVID-19. The CDR3 protein is CASSPGPNEKLFF. The CDR3 nucleotides are TGTGCCAGCAGCCCGGGACCAAATGAAAAACTGTTTTTT.